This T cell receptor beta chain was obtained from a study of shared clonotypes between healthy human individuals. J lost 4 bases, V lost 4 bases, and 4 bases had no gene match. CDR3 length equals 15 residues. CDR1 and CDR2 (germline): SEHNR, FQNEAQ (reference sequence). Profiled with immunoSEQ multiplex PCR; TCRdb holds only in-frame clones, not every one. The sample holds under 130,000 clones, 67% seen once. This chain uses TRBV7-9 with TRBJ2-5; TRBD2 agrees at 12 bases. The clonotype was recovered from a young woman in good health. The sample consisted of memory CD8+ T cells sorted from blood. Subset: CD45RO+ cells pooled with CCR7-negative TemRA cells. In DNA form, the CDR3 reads TGTGCCAGCAGCTCGCTAGCGGGAGGGGGAGAGACCCAGTACTTC. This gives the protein CASSSLAGGGETQYF.